The present T cell receptor (beta chain) was sequenced within a study of blood T cell repertoires in COVID-19. Study context: Sites across the United States, Italy and Spain contributed samples from acute and convalescent COVID-19.

Assignments of participants to cohorts depended upon their own reported clinical history. Donors of Cohort 3 who recovered were those that had two negative PCRs, clearance, or symptom resolution. Generated by immunoSEQ multiplex PCR, the TCRdb table keeps only in-frame clones and is missing some. The sample includes 200,000 to 300,000 clones, around nine tenths of them seen just once. The receptor was derived from a woman between 18 and 29 years old who had recovered from COVID-19. Source material: PBMCs or T cells enriched from blood (not recorded which).

In DNA, the CDR3 is TGTGCCAGCAGCTCTAAAAGCGGGAGGGTGGATGAGCAGTTCTTC. Translating it yields CASSSKSGRVDEQFF. The V and J genes are TRBV7-3 and TRBJ2-1; 10 bases match TRBD2. V shed 4 bases and J 8 bases; nucleotides not matched to a gene: 8. The V gene's germline CDR1 is SGHTA and CDR2 FQGTGA. This CDR3 contains 15 residues.